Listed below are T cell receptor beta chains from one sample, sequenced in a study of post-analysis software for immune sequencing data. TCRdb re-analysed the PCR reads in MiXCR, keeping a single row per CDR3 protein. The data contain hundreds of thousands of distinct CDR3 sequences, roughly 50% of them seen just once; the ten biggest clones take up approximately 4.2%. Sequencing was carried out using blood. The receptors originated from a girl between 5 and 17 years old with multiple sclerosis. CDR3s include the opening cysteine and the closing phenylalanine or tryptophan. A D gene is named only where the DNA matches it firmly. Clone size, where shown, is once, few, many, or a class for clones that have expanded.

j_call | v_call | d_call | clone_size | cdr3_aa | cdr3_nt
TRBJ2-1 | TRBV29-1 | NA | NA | CSVEVELALYNEQFF | TGCAGCGTTGAAGTTGAACTAGCTCTCTACAATGAGCAGTTCTTC
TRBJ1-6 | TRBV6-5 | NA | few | CASSYSDSYNSPLHF | TGTGCCAGCAGTTACAGCGACAGCTATAATTCACCCCTCCACTTT
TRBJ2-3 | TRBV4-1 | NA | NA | CASSQAGGSSTDTQYF | TGCGCCAGCAGCCAAGCGGGCGGCTCTAGCACAGATACGCAGTATTTT
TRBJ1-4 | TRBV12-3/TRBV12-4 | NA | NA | CASSPTGNEKLFF | TGTGCCAGCAGTCCCACAGGAAACGAAAAACTGTTTTTT
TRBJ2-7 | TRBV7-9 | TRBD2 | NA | CASSGGGAPYEQYF | TGTGCCAGCAGCGGCGGGGGGGCCCCCTACGAGCAGTACTTC
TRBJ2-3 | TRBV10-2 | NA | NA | CASSALYEPGFGVTDTQYF | TGCGCCAGCAGTGCCCTTTATGAACCCGGTTTTGGAGTGACAGATACGCAGTATTTT
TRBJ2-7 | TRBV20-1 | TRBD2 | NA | CSAPAGGGGYEQYF | TGCAGTGCTCCGGCGGGGGGTGGCGGGTACGAGCAGTACTTC
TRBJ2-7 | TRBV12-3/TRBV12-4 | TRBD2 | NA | CASSPGAPSGAYEQYF | TGTGCCAGCAGTCCAGGGGCGCCTAGCGGGGCCTACGAGCAGTACTTC
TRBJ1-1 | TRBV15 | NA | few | CATSSALRDLTEAFF | TGTGCCACCAGCAGTGCTTTGCGGGATTTGACTGAAGCTTTCTTT
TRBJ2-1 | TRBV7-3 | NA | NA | CASSFLAGNGGNEQFF | TGTGCCAGCAGCTTTCTTGCCGGAAACGGGGGTAATGAGCAGTTCTTC
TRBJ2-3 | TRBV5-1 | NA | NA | CASSNGQITDTQYF | TGCGCCAGCTCGAACGGGCAAATCACAGATACGCAGTATTTT
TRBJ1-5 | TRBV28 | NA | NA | CASSLTPGGSQPQHF | TGTGCCAGCAGTTTAACTCCGGGAGGGTCTCAGCCCCAGCATTTT
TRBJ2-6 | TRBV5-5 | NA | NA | CASSGEPPTSGANVLTF | TGTGCCAGCAGCGGAGAGCCCCCGACCTCTGGGGCCAACGTCCTGACTTTC
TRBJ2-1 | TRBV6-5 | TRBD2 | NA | CASSYSVARLAGADNEQFF | TGTGCCAGCAGTTACTCCGTCGCGCGGCTAGCGGGGGCTGACAATGAGCAGTTCTTC
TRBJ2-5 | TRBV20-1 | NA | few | CSAPTSLDGIWEETQYF | TGCAGTGCTCCAACCTCTCTTGACGGGATTTGGGAAGAGACCCAGTACTTC
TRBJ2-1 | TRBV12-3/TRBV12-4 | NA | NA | CASSSSHRVNEQFF | TGTGCCAGCAGTTCAAGCCACAGGGTCAATGAGCAGTTCTTC
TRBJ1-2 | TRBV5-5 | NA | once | CASSLGSGDGYTF | TGTGCCAGCAGCTTGGGGTCAGGGGATGGCTACACCTTC
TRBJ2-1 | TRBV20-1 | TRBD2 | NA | CSATGLDGPNEQFF | TGCAGTGCTACGGGACTAGATGGTCCCAATGAGCAGTTCTTC
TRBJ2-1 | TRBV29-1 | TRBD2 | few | CSVEVVLAGEQFF | TGCAGCGTTGAAGTGGTCTTAGCGGGTGAGCAGTTCTTC
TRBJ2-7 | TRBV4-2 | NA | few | CASSQASGTGYEQYF | TGTGCCAGCAGCCAAGCCAGCGGGACAGGCTACGAGCAGTACTTC
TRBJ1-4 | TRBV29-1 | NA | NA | CSAGTLSNEKLFF | TGCAGCGCTGGGACCTTGTCTAATGAAAAACTGTTTTTT
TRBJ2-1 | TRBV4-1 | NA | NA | CASSQSDIYNEQFF | TGCGCCAGCAGCCAATCGGACATTTACAATGAGCAGTTCTTC
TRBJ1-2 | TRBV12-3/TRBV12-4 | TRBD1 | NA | CASSSGQPANYGYTF | TGTGCCAGCAGTTCGGGACAGCCAGCTAACTATGGCTACACCTTC
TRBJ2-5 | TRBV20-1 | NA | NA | CSARSPTPAQETQYF | TGCAGTGCTCGCTCACCCACTCCCGCCCAAGAGACCCAGTACTTC
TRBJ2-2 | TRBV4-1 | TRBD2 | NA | CASSSHGAGPNTGELFF | TGCGCCAGCAGCTCACACGGAGCGGGGCCGAACACCGGGGAGCTGTTTTTT
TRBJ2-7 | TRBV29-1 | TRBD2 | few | CSVGTRVYEQYF | TGCAGCGTTGGGACTAGGGTCTACGAGCAGTACTTC
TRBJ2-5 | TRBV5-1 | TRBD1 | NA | CASNPGTAKETQYF | TGCGCCAGCAATCCCGGGACAGCAAAAGAGACCCAGTACTTC
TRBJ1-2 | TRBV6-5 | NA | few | CASSYSYRGQNYGYTF | TGTGCCAGCAGTTACTCGTACCGGGGGCAGAACTATGGCTACACCTTC
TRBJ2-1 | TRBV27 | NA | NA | CASSGFEGPYNEQFF | TGTGCCAGCAGTGGCTTCGAGGGTCCCTACAATGAGCAGTTCTTC
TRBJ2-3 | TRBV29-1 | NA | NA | CSATASTDTQYF | TGCAGCGCCACGGCTAGCACAGATACGCAGTATTTT
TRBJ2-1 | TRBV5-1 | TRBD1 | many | CASSLEAGGYNEQFF | TGCGCCAGCAGCTTGGAGGCAGGGGGATACAATGAGCAGTTCTTC
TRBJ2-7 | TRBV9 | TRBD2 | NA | CASSVVAGGPLGEQYF | TGTGCCAGCAGCGTAGTAGCGGGAGGTCCCCTGGGCGAGCAGTACTTC
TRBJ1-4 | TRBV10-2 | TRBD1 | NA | CASRDREAGRRGEKLFF | TGCGCCAGCAGAGACAGGGAGGCGGGTCGGCGTGGTGAAAAACTGTTTTTT
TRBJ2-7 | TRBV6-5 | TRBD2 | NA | CASSLSSGSLEQYF | TGTGCCAGCAGCCTTTCTAGCGGGAGTCTCGAGCAGTACTTC
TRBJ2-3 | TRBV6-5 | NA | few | CASNPGSRTDTQYF | TGTGCCAGCAACCCGGGCTCACGCACCGATACGCAGTATTTT
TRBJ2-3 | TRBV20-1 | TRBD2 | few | CSARGSGTSGSRTDTQYF | TGCAGTGCTAGAGGGTCAGGGACTAGCGGTTCGCGCACAGATACGCAGTATTTT
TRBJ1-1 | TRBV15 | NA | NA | CATSRAPRNTVAFF | TGTGCCACCAGCAGAGCTCCTCGGAACACTGTAGCTTTCTTT
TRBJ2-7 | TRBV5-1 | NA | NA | CASSPGVGRGEQYF | TGCGCCAGCAGCCCGGGTGTCGGACGGGGCGAGCAGTACTTC
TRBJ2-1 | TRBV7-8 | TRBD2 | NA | CASSFKLAGGDEQFF | TGTGCCAGCAGCTTCAAACTAGCGGGAGGGGATGAGCAGTTCTTC
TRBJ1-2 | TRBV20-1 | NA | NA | CSARGTQVSPYGYTF | TGCAGTGCTAGGGGGACCCAGGTCTCTCCCTATGGCTACACCTTC
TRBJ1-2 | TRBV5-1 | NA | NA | CASSPGAAGPYGYTF | TGCGCCAGCAGCCCTGGAGCCGCGGGACCTTATGGCTACACCTTC
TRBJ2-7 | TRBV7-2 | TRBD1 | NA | CASGEDRASYEQYF | TGTGCCAGCGGGGAGGACAGGGCCTCCTACGAGCAGTACTTC
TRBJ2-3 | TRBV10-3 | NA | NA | CAISEGRVADTQYF | TGTGCCATCAGTGAGGGCAGGGTTGCAGATACGCAGTATTTT
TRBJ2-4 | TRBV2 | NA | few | CASTWQAGDTQYF | TGTGCCAGCACCTGGCAGGCAGGGGACACTCAGTACTTC
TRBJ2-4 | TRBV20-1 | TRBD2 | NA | CSADEAGGPKNIQYF | TGCAGTGCTGACGAGGCGGGAGGGCCCAAAAACATTCAGTACTTC
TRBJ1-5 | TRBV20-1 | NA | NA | CSAIFGEGNQPQHF | TGCAGTGCTATCTTTGGGGAGGGGAATCAGCCCCAGCATTTT
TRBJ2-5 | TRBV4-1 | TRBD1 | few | CASSQVFQGDQETQYF | TGCGCCAGCAGCCAAGTGTTCCAGGGGGACCAAGAGACCCAGTACTTC
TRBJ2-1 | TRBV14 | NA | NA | CASSQIWTARNEQFF | TGTGCCAGCAGCCAGATCTGGACAGCCCGCAATGAGCAGTTCTTC
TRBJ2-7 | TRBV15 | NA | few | CATSRDWASSTYEQYF | TGTGCCACCAGCAGAGATTGGGCGTCTTCCACCTACGAGCAGTACTTC
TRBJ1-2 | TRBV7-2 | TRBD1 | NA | CASSFGQGAGGYTF | TGTGCCAGCAGCTTCGGACAGGGGGCAGGAGGCTACACCTTC
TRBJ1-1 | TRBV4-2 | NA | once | CASSPSDDFWNTEAFF | TGTGCCAGCAGCCCAAGCGATGATTTTTGGAACACTGAAGCTTTCTTT
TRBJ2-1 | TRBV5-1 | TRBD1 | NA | CASRPGQGAYEQFF | TGCGCCAGCAGGCCCGGACAGGGGGCGTATGAGCAGTTCTTC
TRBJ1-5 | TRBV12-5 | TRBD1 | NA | CASGEGQGSNQPQHF | TGTGCTAGTGGAGAGGGACAGGGAAGCAATCAGCCCCAGCATTTT
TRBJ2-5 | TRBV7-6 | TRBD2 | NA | CASSLGLQRGSETQYF | TGTGCCAGCAGCTTAGGACTTCAGCGGGGATCAGAGACCCAGTACTTC
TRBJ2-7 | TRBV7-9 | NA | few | CASSGAGVSYEQYF | TGTGCCAGCAGCGGAGCGGGTGTCTCCTACGAGCAGTACTTC
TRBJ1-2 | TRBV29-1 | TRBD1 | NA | CSARRDRGGGYTF | TGCAGCGCCAGACGGGACAGGGGAGGCGGCTACACCTTC
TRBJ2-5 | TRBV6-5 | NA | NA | CASSYSAQETQYF | TGTGCCAGCAGTTACTCGGCTCAAGAGACCCAGTACTTC
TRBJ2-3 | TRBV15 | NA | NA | CATSREAGTGDTQYF | TGTGCCACCAGCAGAGAGGCGGGTACAGGAGATACGCAGTATTTT